These T cell receptor beta chains were read from a single sample in a study of chronic HIV infection and antiretroviral therapy. Via MiXCR, TCRdb re-called the 5' RACE reads, giving one row per CDR3 protein. The table has tens of thousands of distinct CDR3 sequences, about 8.9% seen once. Sequenced material: peripheral blood. The receptors shown here come from an adult who had HIV and had not received antiretroviral therapy, or was an uninfected healthy control (not recorded which). Both conserved end residues are part of each CDR3. The order of the fields is J gene, D gene, clone size, V gene, CDR3 DNA, CDR3 protein. D genes are given only for firm matches. Size values are once, few and many counts, or a class for expanded clones, and some rows have none.

>TRBJ1-5|TRBD1|.|TRBV28
TGTGCCAGCAGATCGGACAGGAGATACAATCAGCCCCAGCATTTT
CASRSDRRYNQPQHF
>TRBJ2-3|TRBD2|few|TRBV28
TGTGCCAGCAGGGGACTAGGTGGAACCACAGATACGCAGTATTTT
CASRGLGGTTDTQYF
>TRBJ2-5|.|many|TRBV11-2
TGTGCCAGCAGCTTCGGAAGGCAGTTCCAAGAGACCCAGTACTTC
CASSFGRQFQETQYF
>TRBJ2-3|TRBD1|.|TRBV28
TGTGCCAGCAGTTTTGATCGGGACAGGGTAACGTCGGATACGCAGTATTTT
CASSFDRDRVTSDTQYF
>TRBJ2-2|TRBD2|many|TRBV9
TGTGCCAGTACACCGAGCGGGAGCGTCACCGGGGAGCTGTTTTTT
CASTPSGSVTGELFF
>TRBJ2-2|TRBD2|many|TRBV11-2
TGTGCCAGCAGCTTATTGGGACTAGCGGGAACCCAAATTAACACCGGGGAGCTGTTTTTT
CASSLLGLAGTQINTGELFF
>TRBJ2-7|TRBD2|many|TRBV9
TGTGCCAGCAGTGCTACTAGCGGGGCCGAGCAGTACTTC
CASSATSGAEQYF
>TRBJ2-3|.|many|TRBV4-1
TGCGCCAGCAGTCTACCCACAGATACGCAGTATTTT
CASSLPTDTQYF
>TRBJ2-4|.|many|TRBV6-7
TGTGCCAGCAGTTACCCCCGATGGGGCAGAAGCTTAGCCAAAAACATTCAGTACTTC
CASSYPRWGRSLAKNIQYF
>TRBJ1-1|TRBD1|.|TRBV9
TGTGCCAGCAGCGTGGCGGGACAGTTGAACACTGAAGCTTTCTTT
CASSVAGQLNTEAFF
>TRBJ1-4|TRBD1|few|TRBV7-9
TGTGCCAGCAGCATCAACAGGGGTCGGAGTGAAAAACTGTTTTTT
CASSINRGRSEKLFF
>TRBJ2-1|.|.|TRBV29-1
TGCAGCGTTGAGCGGGGAGAGGGGGGTGAGCAGTTCTTC
CSVERGEGGEQFF
>TRBJ1-1|TRBD1|few|TRBV29-1
TGCAGCGTTAAAACCGGGACAGGGGGGACTGAAGCTTTCTTT
CSVKTGTGGTEAFF
>TRBJ2-5|.|.|TRBV28
TGTGCCAGCTGTCAGGGGTACCAAGAGACCCAGTACTTC
CASCQGYQETQYF
>TRBJ1-2|.|.|TRBV7-9
TGTGCCAGCAGCCTAAGCCAGGGGAACTATGGCTACACCTTC
CASSLSQGNYGYTF
>TRBJ2-5|.|few|TRBV4-1
TGCGCCAGCAGCCTTCGGGATACCCCACAAGAGACCCAGTACTTC
CASSLRDTPQETQYF
>TRBJ2-1|TRBD2|.|TRBV28
TGTGCCAGCAGCCTGGCCTCGGCTAGCGGGAGTCTGGCTGAGCAGTTCTTC
CASSLASASGSLAEQFF
>TRBJ1-3|TRBD1|few|TRBV28
TGTGCCAGCAGTAAAGGGGGCCCTGGAAACACCATATATTTT
CASSKGGPGNTIYF
>TRBJ1-1|TRBD1|many|TRBV29-1
TGCAGCGGAGTGCTCGACAGGGTAGCTTTCTTT
CSGVLDRVAFF
>TRBJ2-3|.|many|TRBV4-2
TGTGCCAGCAGCCAAGGAATTAGAGCGGGCACAGATACGCAGTATTTT
CASSQGIRAGTDTQYF
>TRBJ2-3|.|many|TRBV2
TGTGCCAGCAGTGACTCTAGTATTAGCACAGATACGCAGTATTTT
CASSDSSISTDTQYF
>TRBJ2-5|TRBD1|many|TRBV7-6
TGTGCCAGCAGCTCAAACAGGGGGCCTCAAGAGACCCAGTACTTC
CASSSNRGPQETQYF
>TRBJ1-5|TRBD1|.|TRBV27
TGTGCCAGCAGTATAGACAGGGGGAGCAATCAGCCCCAGCATTTT
CASSIDRGSNQPQHF
>TRBJ2-1|.|many|TRBV29-1
TGCAGCGTTGGGTCTTTGTACCCCTACAATGAGCAGTTCTTC
CSVGSLYPYNEQFF
>TRBJ2-3|TRBD2|few|TRBV28
TGTGCCAGCAGTTCGACTAGCGGGAGGGTGGATACGCAGTATTTT
CASSSTSGRVDTQYF
>TRBJ2-6|.|many|TRBV11-1
TGTGCCAGCAGCGCAGGACTACAGGGGAAAGGGGCCAACGTCCTGACTTTC
CASSAGLQGKGANVLTF
>TRBJ2-5|TRBD1|.|TRBV28
TGTGCCAGCAGTTTAGAGAACAGGGGGAGAGAGACCCAGTACTTC
CASSLENRGRETQYF
>TRBJ2-3|TRBD2|many|TRBV9
TGTGCCAGCAGCGTAGCTCCTAGCGGGACCTCAGATACGCAGTATTTT
CASSVAPSGTSDTQYF
>TRBJ1-4|TRBD1|.|TRBV29-1
TGCAGCGTATGGGACAGAGCTAATGAAAAACTGTTTTTT
CSVWDRANEKLFF
>TRBJ2-1|.|many|TRBV11-3
TGTGCCAGCAGCCAAAGGGCGACAGCATACTACAATGAGCAGTTCTTC
CASSQRATAYYNEQFF
>TRBJ2-5|.|.|TRBV27
TGTGCCAGCTGGGAAAGAGGACAAGAGACCCAGTACTTC
CASWERGQETQYF
>TRBJ2-1|TRBD2|.|TRBV2
TGTGCCAGCAGTGAAGCGAGACTAGCGGGAGGGCCCATCAACTTCTTC
CASSEARLAGGPINFF
>TRBJ2-1|TRBD2|many|TRBV5-1
TGCGCCAGCAGCCCCGGGACTAGTCCCGATGAGCAGTTCTTC
CASSPGTSPDEQFF
>TRBJ2-7|TRBD2|many|TRBV29-1
TGCAGCGTTGAATTAGCGGGAGAACTGTACGAGCAGTACTTC
CSVELAGELYEQYF
>TRBJ2-1|TRBD1|many|TRBV28
TGTGCCAGCAGTCGGGACAGAAAGTCCTACAATGAGCAGTTCTTC
CASSRDRKSYNEQFF
>TRBJ2-7|.|many|TRBV28
TGTGCCAGCAGCGCCAGGGTACGTCGGTACGAGCAGTACTTC
CASSARVRRYEQYF
>TRBJ2-3|TRBD2|many|TRBV2
TGTGCCAGCACCGGGACTAGCGGGAGTGATACGCAGTATTTT
CASTGTSGSDTQYF
>TRBJ2-7|.|.|TRBV2
TGTGCCAGCAACCTGGACAGTCCTCGGGAGCAGTACTTC
CASNLDSPREQYF
>TRBJ2-7|TRBD1|.|TRBV28
TGTGCCAGCAGTTTAGTCGGACAGGGCCTTTACGAGCAGTACTTC
CASSLVGQGLYEQYF
>TRBJ1-1|.|many|TRBV5-1
TGCGCCAGCAGCTTGGATCTGGGTGAAGCTTTCTTT
CASSLDLGEAFF
>TRBJ2-1|TRBD2|.|TRBV13
TGTGCCAGCAGCGCCACGACTAGCGGTTACTACAATGAGCAGTTCTTC
CASSATTSGYYNEQFF
>TRBJ2-7|TRBD2|many|TRBV28
TGTGCCAGCAGTTTCGGGACTAGCGGGAGGAACGAGCAGTACTTC
CASSFGTSGRNEQYF
>TRBJ2-1|.|many|TRBV28
TGTGCCAGCAGTTTACCCATCCCCGGGACACCATATGGGTACAATGAGCAGTTCTTC
CASSLPIPGTPYGYNEQFF
>TRBJ2-7|TRBD2|.|TRBV7-9
TGTGCCAGCAGCTTAGCTATAGCGGGAGGGCCCGAGCAGTACTTC
CASSLAIAGGPEQYF
>TRBJ2-7|.|many|TRBV27
TGTGCCAGCAGCCTTCAGGGGAAATCCTACGAGCAGTACTTC
CASSLQGKSYEQYF
>TRBJ1-1|.|few|TRBV20-1
TGCAGTGCTAGTGTGCCCCAGGACAATGAAGCTTTCTTT
CSASVPQDNEAFF
>TRBJ2-5|.|few|TRBV28
TGTGCCAGCAGCCGCCTCGAAGGGCAGGGCGAGACCCAGTACTTC
CASSRLEGQGETQYF
>TRBJ2-4|.|few|TRBV7-9
TGTGCCAGCAGCTTAGCACAGGGAGGCTACAAAAACATTCAGTACTTC
CASSLAQGGYKNIQYF
>TRBJ2-5|.|many|TRBV3-1
TGTGCCAGCAGCAGCGGGGAGACCCAGTACTTC
CASSSGETQYF
>TRBJ2-1|TRBD1|.|TRBV7-9
TGTGCCAGCAGCAGACAGGGGGCAGATGAGCAGTTCTTC
CASSRQGADEQFF
>TRBJ1-1|.|.|TRBV20-1
TGCAGCCTAATTAGGCCAGGCGTGAACACTGAAGCTTTCTTT
CSLIRPGVNTEAFF
>TRBJ2-4|TRBD1|.|TRBV4-3
TGCGCCAGCAGCCAGGGCCCCAGGGGGCGCGAGTACTTC
CASSQGPRGREYF
>TRBJ2-5|.|many|TRBV12-3/TRBV12-4
TGTGCCAGCAGTCCCCGGCCCCAAGAGACCCAGTACTTC
CASSPRPQETQYF
>TRBJ1-1|.|few|TRBV29-1
TGCAGCGTTGTTGTCGGGACTGAAGCTTTCTTT
CSVVVGTEAFF
>TRBJ2-1|TRBD2|many|TRBV6-4
TGTGCCAGCAGCGCAGGGACTAGCAATGAGCAGTTCTTC
CASSAGTSNEQFF
>TRBJ2-3|.|many|TRBV2
TGTGCCAGCAACGGTGGGGGCACAGATACGCAGTATTTT
CASNGGGTDTQYF
>TRBJ2-3|.|few|TRBV28
TGTGCCAGCAGGACACCGGGGGATACGCAGTATTTT
CASRTPGDTQYF